Listed below are T cell receptor beta chains from one sample, sequenced in a study of T cell responses to AZD1222 COVID-19 vaccine. Repertoires were generated with immunoSEQ multiplex PCR, while TCRdb's copy carries only in-frame clones and drops some. The table includes around 110,000 clones, about 90% detected once. This specimen was peripheral blood, taken on day 0 of AZD1222 vaccination. These receptors were taken from an adult in good health. Both conserved end residues are part of each CDR3. A D gene is named only where the DNA matches it firmly. A clone size is listed for some rows: how often the clone was seen (once, few, many), or a class if it is expanded.

j_call | clone_size | v_call | d_call | cdr3_nt | cdr3_aa
TRBJ1-5 | NA | TRBV30 | NA | TGTGCCTGGAGTGTGAAAATGGGGGCATTTTATAGCAATCAGCCCCAGCATTTT | CAWSVKMGAFYSNQPQHF
TRBJ2-5 | NA | TRBV7-3 | TRBD1 | TGTGCCAGCGACTTCGGGACAGGGCAAGAGACCCAGTACTTC | CASDFGTGQETQYF
TRBJ1-5 | NA | TRBV4-1 | NA | TGCGCCAGCAGCCAACGACAGGAGGATCAGCCCCAGCATTTT | CASSQRQEDQPQHF
TRBJ2-7 | NA | TRBV28 | NA | TGTGCCAGCAGTTTAGGCGACGGCTACGAGCAGTACTTC | CASSLGDGYEQYF
TRBJ1-2 | NA | TRBV10-3 | TRBD1 | TGTGCCATCAGTGAGTCGACAGGGAGGTATGGCTACACCTTC | CAISESTGRYGYTF
TRBJ1-2 | once | TRBV27 | NA | TGTGCCAGCAGACCCAGGGGAGGGGACTATGGCTACACCTTC | CASRPRGGDYGYTF
TRBJ2-5 | NA | TRBV25-1 | TRBD2 | TGTGCCAGCAGTGGGTACGGGGAGGGACGAGAGACCCAGTACTTC | CASSGYGEGRETQYF
TRBJ1-1 | NA | TRBV19 | NA | TGTGCCAGTAGTCCAACAGCCCGAGGTGAAGCTTTCTTT | CASSPTARGEAFF
TRBJ2-6 | NA | TRBV9 | NA | TGTGCCAGCAGCGTCGGACAATCATCTGGGGCCAACGTCCTGACTTTC | CASSVGQSSGANVLTF
TRBJ1-3 | once | TRBV18 | NA | TGTGCCAGCTCACCACTGAGGGACACGAACGGGAACACCATATATTTT | CASSPLRDTNGNTIYF
TRBJ2-5 | NA | TRBV27 | TRBD2 | TGTGCCAGCGGGAGGGCGGGGGAGACCCAGTACTTC | CASGRAGETQYF
TRBJ2-4 | NA | TRBV27 | NA | TGTGCCAGCAGTTTATCCGGGGGATCGGCCAAAAACATTCAGTACTTC | CASSLSGGSAKNIQYF
TRBJ2-5 | NA | TRBV7-8 | NA | TGTGCCAGCAGAGAGGTTGAGGCTGGGAAAGAGACCCAGTACTTC | CASREVEAGKETQYF
TRBJ1-2 | NA | TRBV4-3 | NA | TGCGCCAGCAGCCAAGATATAGCATCGGACAGCTATGGCTACACCTTC | CASSQDIASDSYGYTF
TRBJ2-7 | NA | TRBV10-3 | TRBD1 | TGTGCCATCAGTCCGGGACAGGGGGCGAGGGAGCAGTACTTC | CAISPGQGAREQYF
TRBJ2-5 | once | TRBV7-2 | TRBD2 | TGTGCCAGCAGCTCACACAGCGGGAGTGTGGTCAGCGAGACCCAGTACTTC | CASSSHSGSVVSETQYF
TRBJ1-1 | NA | TRBV12-3/TRBV12-4 | NA | TGTGCCAGCAGTTTAGACAGGACCACTGAAGCTTTCTTT | CASSLDRTTEAFF
TRBJ2-7 | few | TRBV15 | NA | TGTGCCACCCGGGACACCTATTCCTACGAGCAGTACTTC | CATRDTYSYEQYF
TRBJ1-1 | NA | TRBV7-2 | NA | TGTGCCAGCAGCACCAGTCCTCGGGTCGCTGAAGCTTTCTTT | CASSTSPRVAEAFF
TRBJ1-5 | NA | TRBV2 | TRBD1 | TGTGCCAGCAGGGGGGGACAGGGCTCCCAGCCCCAGCATTTT | CASRGGQGSQPQHF
TRBJ1-4 | NA | TRBV9 | NA | TGTGCCAGCAGCGTAGGGGGGGACCCTCGGCGGGAAAAACTGTTTTTT | CASSVGGDPRREKLFF
TRBJ2-1 | NA | TRBV6-2/TRBV6-3 | TRBD2 | TGTGCCAGCAGTACCCCGGGACTAGCTGTATACAATGAGCAGTTCTTC | CASSTPGLAVYNEQFF
TRBJ1-1 | few | TRBV5-1 | NA | TGCGCCAGCAGCGTGGACAGTAACACTGAAGCTTTCTTT | CASSVDSNTEAFF
TRBJ1-5 | NA | TRBV7-2 | NA | TGTGCCAGCAGCCGGACTGGGTTTTCTAGCAATCAGCCCCAGCATTTT | CASSRTGFSSNQPQHF
TRBJ1-4 | NA | TRBV5-1 | NA | TGCGCCAGCAGCTTGAATCTAGCGACTAATGAAAAACTGTTTTTT | CASSLNLATNEKLFF
TRBJ1-5 | few | TRBV19 | NA | TGTGCCAGTAGTATGGATTGGGGAGGCAATCAGCCCCAGCATTTT | CASSMDWGGNQPQHF
TRBJ2-2 | few | TRBV2 | TRBD1 | TGTGCCAGCGGAACAGGGGAAAGAGCCGGGGAGCTGTTTTTT | CASGTGERAGELFF
TRBJ1-5 | NA | TRBV3-1/TRBV3-2 | NA | TGTGCCAGCAGCACCAAGAGGCAGGGGCGGGAATATAGCAATCAGCCCCAGCATTTT | CASSTKRQGREYSNQPQHF
TRBJ1-2 | few | TRBV7-2 | NA | TGTGCCAGCAGCTTGGCCGGGGAGGACTATGGCTACACCTTC | CASSLAGEDYGYTF
TRBJ2-3 | NA | TRBV19 | NA | TGTGCCAGTAGTGGGGGAATCGGGGCGGGTGGCACAGATACGCAGTATTTT | CASSGGIGAGGTDTQYF
TRBJ2-7 | once | TRBV9 | NA | TGTGCCAGCAGCGTAGAGACAGAGGACGAGCAGTACTTC | CASSVETEDEQYF
TRBJ2-1 | NA | TRBV6-2/TRBV6-3 | TRBD1 | TGTGCCAGCAGTTACGACAGGGTCTATGAGCAGTTCTTC | CASSYDRVYEQFF
TRBJ1-2 | many | TRBV4-1 | NA | TGCGCCAGCAGCCAAGAAGAAAGGACTAATGGCTACACCTTC | CASSQEERTNGYTF
TRBJ1-2 | few | TRBV19 | NA | TGTGCCAGTAGTCGATCCCCCGTCTATGGCTACACCTTC | CASSRSPVYGYTF
TRBJ1-2 | NA | TRBV14 | NA | TGTGCCAGCAGCCAACATTATACAGCTGGCTACACCTTC | CASSQHYTAGYTF
TRBJ1-2 | NA | TRBV19 | NA | TGTGCCAGTAGCCCGGAGTTAGCTCTCGGCTACACCTTC | CASSPELALGYTF
TRBJ2-7 | NA | TRBV18 | TRBD1 | TGTGCCAGCTCACCAGGACAGGTGATAACCTACGAGCAGTACTTC | CASSPGQVITYEQYF
TRBJ2-6 | NA | TRBV6-4 | NA | TGTGCCAGCACCGAAGGGGGGTCTGGGGCCAACGTCCTGACTTTC | CASTEGGSGANVLTF
TRBJ2-7 | NA | TRBV5-5 | NA | TGTGCCAGCAGGTCCAGGGGAGTCTCCACTTACGAGCAGTACTTC | CASRSRGVSTYEQYF
TRBJ2-7 | NA | TRBV3-1/TRBV3-2 | TRBD2 | TGTGCCAGCAGCCTAAAAGGGGGGACTAGCGGATCCTACGAGCAGTACTTC | CASSLKGGTSGSYEQYF
TRBJ2-7 | NA | TRBV2 | TRBD2 | TGTGCCAGCAGTGAAGCTAGCGGGAGGGCCTACGAGCAGTACTTC | CASSEASGRAYEQYF
TRBJ1-4 | once | TRBV25-1 | TRBD1 | TGTGCCAGCGATCCGGGACAGGGGAATGAAAAACTGTTTTTT | CASDPGQGNEKLFF
TRBJ1-4 | NA | TRBV7-8 | TRBD1 | TGTGCCAGCAGTTTAACCGGGACAGGGACATCTGCAACTAATGAAAAACTGTTTTTT | CASSLTGTGTSATNEKLFF
TRBJ2-3 | NA | TRBV2 | TRBD2 | TGTGCCAGCAGTGTGTTAGCGGGGGGTAGCACAGATACGCAGTATTTT | CASSVLAGGSTDTQYF
TRBJ2-1 | NA | TRBV19 | NA | TGTGCCAGTAGTATGGGTTCGGCCTACAATGAGCAGTTCTTC | CASSMGSAYNEQFF
TRBJ1-1 | NA | TRBV28 | NA | TGTGCCAGCAGCCTCCTTTTGAGACGGGACTCTGAAGCTTTCTTT | CASSLLLRRDSEAFF
TRBJ2-2 | NA | TRBV6-2/TRBV6-3 | NA | TGTGCCAGCAGTTACAACACAAACACCGGGGAGCTGTTTTTT | CASSYNTNTGELFF
TRBJ1-5 | once | TRBV7-2 | TRBD1 | TGTGCCAGCAGCTCCGGACAGGGCGAACATCAGCCCCAGCATTTT | CASSSGQGEHQPQHF
TRBJ1-1 | NA | TRBV19 | NA | TGTGCCTCACGAGGACTTGACGGGGTTGTCACTGAAGCTTTCTTT | CASRGLDGVVTEAFF
TRBJ1-2 | NA | TRBV18 | NA | TGTGCCAGCTCGCCAGGGGACTTCTATGGCTACACCTTC | CASSPGDFYGYTF
TRBJ2-5 | once | TRBV15 | TRBD2 | TGTGCCACCAGCAGCTTCATTAGCGGGGAAGAGACCCAGTACTTC | CATSSFISGEETQYF